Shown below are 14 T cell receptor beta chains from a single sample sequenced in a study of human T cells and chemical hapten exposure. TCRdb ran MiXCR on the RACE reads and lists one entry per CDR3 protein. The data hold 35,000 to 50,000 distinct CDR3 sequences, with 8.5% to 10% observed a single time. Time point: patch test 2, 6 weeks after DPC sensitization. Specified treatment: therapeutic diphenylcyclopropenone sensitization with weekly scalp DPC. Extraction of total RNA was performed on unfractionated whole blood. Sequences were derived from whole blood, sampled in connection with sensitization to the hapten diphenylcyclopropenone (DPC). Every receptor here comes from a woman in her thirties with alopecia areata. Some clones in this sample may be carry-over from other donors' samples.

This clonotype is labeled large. The CDR3 reads CASNLQGSTEAFF. The CDR3 DNA is TGTGCCAGCAATTTACAGGGGTCAACTGAAGCTTTCTTT. The chain has TRBV6-2 or TRBV6-3 and TRBJ1-1; 7 bases are shared with TRBD1. CDR1 MNHEY and CDR2 SVGEGT come from the germline V gene. V dropped 7 bases and J dropped 5; count of bases not matched to a gene: 7. This CDR3 spans 13 amino acids.

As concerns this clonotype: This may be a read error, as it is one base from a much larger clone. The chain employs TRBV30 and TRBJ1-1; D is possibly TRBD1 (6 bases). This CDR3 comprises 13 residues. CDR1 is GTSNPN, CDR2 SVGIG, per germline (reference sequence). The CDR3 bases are TGTGCTTTGGTCAGGGGCTTTACCACTGAAGCTTTCTTT. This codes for CALVRGFTTEAFF.

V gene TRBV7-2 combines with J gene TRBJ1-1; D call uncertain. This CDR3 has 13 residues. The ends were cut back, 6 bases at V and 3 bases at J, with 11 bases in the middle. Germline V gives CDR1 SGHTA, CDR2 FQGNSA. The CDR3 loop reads CASREDRDTEAFF. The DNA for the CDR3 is TGTGCCAGCAGGGAGGATCGGGACACTGAAGCTTTCTTT. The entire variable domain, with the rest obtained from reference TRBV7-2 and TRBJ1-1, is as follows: GAGVSQSPSNKVTEKGKDVELRCDPISGHTALYWYRQSLGQGLEFLIYFQGNSAPDKSGLPSDRFSAERTGGSVSTLTIQRTQQEDSAVYLCASREDRDTEAFFGQGTRLTVV.

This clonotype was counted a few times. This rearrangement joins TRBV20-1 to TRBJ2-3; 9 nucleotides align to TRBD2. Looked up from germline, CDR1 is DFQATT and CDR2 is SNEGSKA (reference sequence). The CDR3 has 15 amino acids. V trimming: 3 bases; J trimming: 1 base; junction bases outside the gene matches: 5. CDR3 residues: CSARRIAGGTDTQYF. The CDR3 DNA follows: TGCAGTGCTAGGAGGATAGCGGGGGGCACAGATACGCAGTATTTT.

CDR3 coding DNA: TGCAGCGTTGAAGATTGGGGGGGCTCCTACGAGCAGTACTTC. Its translation: CSVEDWGGSYEQYF. The rearrangement links TRBV29-1 to TRBJ2-7, with 7 bases identical to TRBD2. The CDR3 loop spans 14 amino acids. Germline V gives CDR1 SQVTM, CDR2 ANQGSEA. Unmatched junction bases numbered 2, after V lost 0 bases and J lost 0 bases.

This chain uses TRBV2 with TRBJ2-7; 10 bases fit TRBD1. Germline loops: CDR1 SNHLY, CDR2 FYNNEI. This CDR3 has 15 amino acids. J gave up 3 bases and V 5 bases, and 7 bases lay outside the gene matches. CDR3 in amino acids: CASSKGQGNLYEQYF. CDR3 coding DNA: TGTGCCAGCAGTAAGGGACAGGGGAACCTCTACGAGCAGTACTTC.

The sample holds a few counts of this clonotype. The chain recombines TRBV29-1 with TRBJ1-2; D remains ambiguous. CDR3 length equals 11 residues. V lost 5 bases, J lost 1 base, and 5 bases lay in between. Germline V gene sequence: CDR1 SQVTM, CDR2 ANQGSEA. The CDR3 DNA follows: TGCAGCGTTCTGGATAACTATGGCTACACCTTC. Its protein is CSVLDNYGYTF.

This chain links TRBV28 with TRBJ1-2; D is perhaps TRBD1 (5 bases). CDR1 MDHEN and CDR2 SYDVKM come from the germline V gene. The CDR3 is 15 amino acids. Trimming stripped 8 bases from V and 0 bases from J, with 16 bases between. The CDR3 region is CASQVGRAANYGYTF. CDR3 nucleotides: TGTGCCAGCCAGGTGGGACGAGCCGCTAACTATGGCTACACCTTC.

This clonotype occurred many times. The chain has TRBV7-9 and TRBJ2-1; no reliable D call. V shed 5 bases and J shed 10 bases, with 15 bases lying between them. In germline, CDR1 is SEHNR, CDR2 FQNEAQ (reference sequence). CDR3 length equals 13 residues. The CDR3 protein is CASSPNLDQEQFF. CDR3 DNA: TGTGCCAGCAGCCCCAATCTAGACCAGGAGCAGTTCTTC.

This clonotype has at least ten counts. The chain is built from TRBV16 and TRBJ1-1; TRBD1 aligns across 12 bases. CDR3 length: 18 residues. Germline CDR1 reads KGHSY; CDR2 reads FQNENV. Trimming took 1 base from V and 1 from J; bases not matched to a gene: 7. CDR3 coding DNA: TGTGCCAGCAGCCAATTGTCCGGGACAGGGGGCAAGAACACTGAAGCTTTCTTT. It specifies CASSQLSGTGGKNTEAFF. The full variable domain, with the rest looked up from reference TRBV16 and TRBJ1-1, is GEEVAQTPKHLVRGEGQKAKLYCAPIKGHSYVFWYQQVLKNEFKFLISFQNENVFDETGMPKERFSAKCLPNSPCSLEIQATKLEDSAVYFCASSQLSGTGGKNTEAFFGQGTRLTVV.

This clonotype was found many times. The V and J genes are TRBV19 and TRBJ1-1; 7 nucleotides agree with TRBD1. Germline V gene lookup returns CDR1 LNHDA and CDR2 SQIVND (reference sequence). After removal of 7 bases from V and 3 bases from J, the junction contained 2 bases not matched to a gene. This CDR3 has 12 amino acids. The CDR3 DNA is TGTGCCAGTAAACAGGGGCACACTGAAGCTTTCTTT. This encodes CASKQGHTEAFF.

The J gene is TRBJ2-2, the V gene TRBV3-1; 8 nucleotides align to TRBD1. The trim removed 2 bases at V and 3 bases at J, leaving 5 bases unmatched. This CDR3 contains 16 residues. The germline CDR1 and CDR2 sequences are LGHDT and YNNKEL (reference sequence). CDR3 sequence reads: CASSQKQGVDTGELFF. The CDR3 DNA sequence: TGTGCCAGCAGCCAAAAACAGGGGGTAGACACCGGGGAGCTGTTTTTT.

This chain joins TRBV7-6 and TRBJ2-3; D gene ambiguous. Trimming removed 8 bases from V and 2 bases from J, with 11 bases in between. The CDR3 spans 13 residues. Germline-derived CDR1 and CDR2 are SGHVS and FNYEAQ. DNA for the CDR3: TGTGCCAGCCGACCGGGCTCCACAGATACGCAGTATTTT. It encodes CASRPGSTDTQYF.

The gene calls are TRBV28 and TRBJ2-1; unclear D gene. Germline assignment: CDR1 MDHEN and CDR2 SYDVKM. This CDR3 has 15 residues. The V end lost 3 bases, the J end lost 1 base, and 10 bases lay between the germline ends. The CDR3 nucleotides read TGTGCCAGCAGTTTGAGTAGCCTATCCTACAATGAGCAGTTCTTC. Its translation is CASSLSSLSYNEQFF. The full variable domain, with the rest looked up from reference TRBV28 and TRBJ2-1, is DVKVTQSSRYLVKRTGEKVFLECVQDMDHENMFWYRQDPGLGLRLIYFSYDVKMKEKGDIPEGYSVSREKKERFSLILESASTNQTSMYLCASSLSSLSYNEQFFGPGTRLTVL.